This TCR beta chain was retrieved from a study of regulatory T cells in long-lasting Graves disease. Study as a whole: New Graves' disease cases had less than 3 months of antithyroid drugs.

Sample time point: newly diagnosed GD, antithyroid drugs for less than 3 months. Preparation of the TCR library used RNA extracted from PBMCs. From an endocrinology department in Xi'an, China, came the patients. In building TCR beta libraries, iRepertoire HTBI primers were used together with Arm-PCR of CDR3 regions. TCRdb re-called the multiplex PCR reads with MiXCR, one entry per CDR3 protein. This table holds around 250,000 distinct CDR3 sequences, 20% to 25% found once. This clonotype was recorded at least ten times. Germline-derived CDR1 and CDR2 are DFQATT and SNEGSKA (reference sequence). With V trimmed by 5 bases and J by 5 bases, 11 bases remained unmatched. The CDR3 contains 14 residues.

The material was peripheral blood mononuclear cells (PBMCs), obtained at new diagnosis, from a patient treated with antithyroid drugs. The chain is built from TRBV20-1 and TRBJ1-1, with TRBD1 matching 7 bases. The source of this sequence is a female donor with Graves disease. In DNA, the CDR3 is TGCAGTGCTCCACAGTTCGCAGGGGGGACTGAAGCTTTCTTT. Its translation: CSAPQFAGGTEAFF.